A single sample is the source of the 25 T cell receptor beta chains below, sequenced in a study of T-cell reconstitution after alpha-beta-depleted transplantation in children. Unique molecular identifiers were incorporated into the prepared TCRbeta library. Via MiXCR, TCRdb re-called the PCR reads, giving one row per CDR3 protein. Of a few hundred thousand distinct CDR3 sequences in the sample, about 9.3% were seen once. The material was PBMCs from the stem cell graft donor, obtained from the stem cell graft. The receptors shown here come from a human donor who donated a stem cell graft to a child with acute lymphoblastic leukemia.

This clonotype was observed at least ten times. CDR3 in amino acids: CSARWDRGGGNTEAFF. DNA for the CDR3: TGCAGTGCTAGATGGGACAGGGGGGGAGGGAACACTGAAGCTTTCTTT. The rearrangement links TRBV20-1 to TRBJ1-1; TRBD1 agrees at 11 bases. The CDR3 has 16 amino acids. Germline CDR1 and CDR2: DFQATT and SNEGSKA (reference sequence). Losses at the gene ends were 2 bases for V and 1 base for J; bases not matched to a gene: 6.

This sequence joins TRBV5-1 and TRBJ2-7, with D perhaps matching TRBD2 (5 bases). This CDR3 region has 13 residues. Trimming left V 0 bases short and J 5 bases short, with 9 bases between. Germline CDR1 and CDR2: SGHRS and YFSETQ. CDR3: CASSLDYGNEQYF. DNA for the CDR3: TGCGCCAGCAGCTTGGATTACGGGAACGAGCAGTACTTC.

There are a few counts of this clonotype. The chain uses TRBV20-1 and TRBJ2-1, with TRBD2 matching 12 bases. The CDR3 runs 17 residues. V lost 6 bases and J lost 1; bases outside the gene matches: 10. Per germline, CDR1 DFQATT and CDR2 SNEGSKA (reference sequence). CDR3 in DNA: TGCAGTGCACCTCTAGCGGGAGGGCCTTTGTCCTACAATGAGCAGTTCTTC. It specifies CSAPLAGGPLSYNEQFF.

The chain employs TRBV15 and TRBJ1-2; TRBD1 aligns across 10 bases. This CDR3 has 13 amino acids. Losses at the gene ends were 3 bases for V and 8 bases for J; bases not matched to a gene: 3. Germline V gene sequence: CDR1 LNHNV, CDR2 YYDKDF (reference sequence). The CDR3 loop is CATSRGTGVGYTF. In nucleotides, the CDR3 is TGTGCCACCAGCAGGGGGACAGGGGTCGGCTACACCTTC.

This clonotype was counted a few times. V is TRBV2 and J is TRBJ2-1; 7 bases map to TRBD2. With V trimmed by 6 bases and J by 0 bases, 5 bases remained unmatched. This CDR3 comprises 15 residues. Germline V gene sequence: CDR1 SNHLY, CDR2 FYNNEI. For the CDR3, the DNA is TGTGCCAGCAGGGAACTAGCGAGCTCCTACAATGAGCAGTTCTTC. This sequence encodes CASRELASSYNEQFF.

For this clonotype: Relative to the germline gene, one junction end is altered; a read error may explain this. V gene TRBV12-3 or TRBV12-4 combines with J gene TRBJ2-5; D is perhaps TRBD1 (5 bases). The CDR3 totals 14 residues. The DNA of the CDR3 is TGTGCCAGCAGTTTAGGACAGTACCAAGCGACCCAGTACTTC. It is translated as CASSLGQYQATQYF.

This clonotype has ten or more counts. This sequence joins TRBV20-1 and TRBJ2-3; D might be TRBD1 (6 bases). In germline, CDR1 is DFQATT, CDR2 SNEGSKA (reference sequence). The CDR3 is 15 amino acids. V was shortened by 4 bases and J by 6 bases, with 20 bases between the two germline ends. Written as DNA, the CDR3 is TGCAGTGCTATCAGGGGTTCTGGGTTACGGGATACGCAGTATTTT. Translation gives CSAIRGSGLRDTQYF.

V is TRBV18 and J is TRBJ1-1; unclear D gene. Germline CDR1 reads KGHSH; CDR2 reads LQKENI. V shed 3 bases and J shed 6 bases, with 11 bases lying between them. The CDR3 loop spans 13 amino acids. The CDR3 bases are TGTGCCAGCTCACCCATTAGGGTGGCTGAAGCTTTCTTT. Translation: CASSPIRVAEAFF.

In its sample, this clonotype was seen a few times. The chain uses TRBV29-1 and TRBJ2-1, with D perhaps TRBD2 (6 bases). Trimming cost V 2 bases and J 3 bases, with 8 bases left between them. Germline-derived CDR1 and CDR2 are SQVTM and ANQGSEA. The CDR3 runs to 13 residues. CDR3 protein: CSVELAHYNEQFF. The CDR3, as DNA: TGCAGCGTTGAACTAGCGCACTACAATGAGCAGTTCTTC.

The chain combines TRBV10-3 with TRBJ2-7; D is undetermined. Germline V gene sequence: CDR1 ENHRY, CDR2 SYGVKD. This CDR3 has 15 amino acids. The V and J ends lost 6 bases and 2 bases respectively, with 17 bases between them. The CDR3 loop is CAIRQSLDFTYEQYF. The DNA for the CDR3 is TGTGCCATCAGACAGTCCCTCGATTTCACCTACGAGCAGTACTTC.

V and J are TRBV9 and TRBJ2-1, with 7 positions matching TRBD2. V gave up 1 base and J gave up 2 bases; unmatched junction bases: 6. Germline-derived CDR1 and CDR2 are SGDLS and YYNGEE. The CDR3 runs to 16 residues. CDR3 sequence reads: CASSVKGGSTYNEQFF. The CDR3 DNA is TGTGCCAGCAGCGTAAAGGGCGGGAGTACCTACAATGAGCAGTTCTTC.

V and J are TRBV6-5 and TRBJ1-5; D gene uncertain. V was pared by 5 bases and J by 0 bases, with 20 bases between. This CDR3 is built from 18 residues. Germline V gives CDR1 MNHEY, CDR2 SVGAGI. CDR3: CASSHLDPYAYSNQPQHF. The CDR3 DNA reads as TGTGCCAGCAGTCACCTGGACCCCTACGCCTATAGCAATCAGCCCCAGCATTTT.

This clonotype showed up many times. The chain combines TRBV28 with TRBJ2-5; 7 bases are shared with TRBD1. V lost 6 bases to trimming and J lost 5 bases; unmatched junction nucleotides: 9. The CDR3 runs 14 residues. Germline CDR1 and CDR2: MDHEN and SYDVKM. In DNA form, the CDR3 reads TGTGCCAGCAGATTACAGGGGAGAGGGGAGACCCAGTACTTC. This sequence encodes CASRLQGRGETQYF.

The chain couples TRBV4-1 to TRBJ2-5; tentatively, D is TRBD1 (6 bases). In germline, CDR1 is MGHRA, CDR2 YSYEKL. Trimming cost V 2 bases and J 5 bases, with 24 bases left between them. There are 18 residues in the CDR3. CDR3 residues: CASSQHPNRALGRETQYF. The CDR3 bases are TGCGCCAGCAGCCAACACCCTAACAGGGCGCTGGGCCGCGAGACCCAGTACTTC.

This clonotype was counted only a few times. The chain recombines TRBV4-1 with TRBJ1-4; D possibly corresponds to TRBD1 (5 bases). Germline lookup yields CDR1 MGHRA and CDR2 YSYEKL. The CDR3 sequence is 15 residues long. The V end lost 0 bases, the J end lost 7 bases, and 12 bases lay between the germline ends. The CDR3 sequence: CASSQDGRVGEKLFF. The CDR3, as DNA: TGCGCCAGCAGCCAAGATGGCAGGGTCGGTGAAAAACTGTTTTTT.

In its sample, this clonotype was seen a few times. The chain joins TRBV12-3 or TRBV12-4 to TRBJ2-2; D gene unclear. V was cut by 6 bases and J by 1 base, with 9 bases left in between. This CDR3 is built from 14 residues. CDR3 sequence: CASSFLRNTGELFF. DNA of the CDR3: TGTGCCAGCAGCTTCCTAAGGAACACCGGGGAGCTGTTTTTT.

This clonotype was observed a few times. This rearrangement joins TRBV7-6 to TRBJ2-2; TRBD2 agrees at 7 bases. V shed 4 bases, J shed 1 base, and the junction held 6 bases outside the gene matches. Germline CDR1 SGHVS, CDR2 FNYEAQ. This CDR3 has 16 amino acids. CDR3 coding DNA: TGTGCCAGCAGCTCACAAGCGGGAAAGAACACCGGGGAGCTGTTTTTT. As protein: CASSSQAGKNTGELFF. Full variable domain (missing parts from reference TRBV7-6 and TRBJ2-2): GAGVSQSPRYKVTKRGQDVALRCDPISGHVSLYWYRQALGQGPEFLTYFNYEAQQDKSGLPNDRFSAERPEGSISTLTIQRTEQRDSAMYRCASSSQAGKNTGELFFGEGSRLTVL.

In its sample, this clonotype was seen a few times. The chain joins TRBV6-5 to TRBJ2-7, with D possibly being TRBD2 (6 bases). CDR1 and CDR2 (germline): MNHEY, SVGAGI. Trimming took 0 bases from V and 5 from J, leaving 17 bases between them. The CDR3 loop spans 16 amino acids. CDR3 residues: CASSYSPWRAGNEQYF. DNA of the CDR3: TGTGCCAGCAGTTACTCACCGTGGAGGGCGGGGAACGAGCAGTACTTC.

This clonotype was counted only a few times. This sequence joins TRBV7-2 and TRBJ2-7; D assignment may be TRBD1 or TRBD2 (6 bases each). Germline-derived CDR1 and CDR2 are SGHTA and FQGNSA. Trimming pared 1 base from V and 7 bases from J, leaving 14 bases between. This CDR3 contains 14 residues. This CDR3 reads CASSLGGAQREQYF. CDR3 nucleotides: TGTGCCAGCAGCTTAGGGGGGGCTCAGCGGGAGCAGTACTTC.

A few counts support this clonotype. The CDR3 region is CASSQQGVNYGYTF. In DNA, the CDR3 is TGTGCCAGCTCCCAACAGGGAGTCAACTATGGCTACACCTTC. The chain couples TRBV18 to TRBJ1-2; tentative D call: TRBD1 (6 bases). V dropped 6 bases and J dropped 2 bases, with 13 bases sitting between them. CDR3 length equals 14 residues. The germline V gene has CDR1 KGHSH and CDR2 LQKENI.

This clonotype was found many times. The J gene is TRBJ2-7, the V gene TRBV28, with D unclear. The CDR3 runs 12 residues. Between the trimmed V and J ends, which lost 4 bases and 3 bases, there was a span of 7 bases. Germline V gene data show CDR1 as MDHEN and CDR2 as SYDVKM. CDR3: CASSSDLYEQYF. As DNA, the CDR3 is TGTGCCAGCAGTTCGGACCTCTACGAGCAGTACTTC.

The chain is built from TRBV19 and TRBJ2-7, with D perhaps TRBD1 or TRBD2 (5 bases each). The CDR3 length is 13 residues. V lost 9 bases and J lost 2, with 14 bases in between. Germline-derived CDR1 and CDR2 are LNHDA and SQIVND (reference sequence). The CDR3 DNA reads as TGTGCCAGCGCGCGTGGGGGAACCTACGAGCAGTACTTC. As protein: CASARGGTYEQYF.

This clonotype appeared many times. The gene calls are TRBV7-2 and TRBJ2-5, with 10 positions matching TRBD2. Germline-derived CDR1 and CDR2 are SGHTA and FQGNSA. V lost 1 base, J lost 2 bases, and 4 bases stayed unmatched. This CDR3 contains 16 residues. The CDR3 bases are TGTGCCAGCAGCTTAGATCCTAGCGGGAGTCAAGAGACCCAGTACTTC. This gives the protein CASSLDPSGSQETQYF.

The chain combines TRBV28 with TRBJ2-1, with D perhaps matching TRBD2 (5 bases). V lost 7 bases and J lost 0, with 13 bases in between. CDR1 is MDHEN and CDR2 is SYDVKM in the germline V gene. The CDR3 sequence is 15 residues long. The CDR3 sequence: CASNGGLSSYNEQFF. For the CDR3, the DNA is TGTGCCAGCAATGGCGGGCTTAGCTCCTACAATGAGCAGTTCTTC.

The CDR3 sequence: CASSQDRIGTGVSYEQYF. The CDR3 DNA sequence: TGCGCCAGCAGCCAAGATCGCATCGGGACAGGCGTATCCTACGAGCAGTACTTC. This chain links TRBV4-3 with TRBJ2-7, with TRBD1 identical over 8 bases. There are 18 residues in the CDR3. V shed 0 bases and J 1 base; nucleotides not matched to a gene: 11. CDR1 is LGHNA and CDR2 is YSLEER in the germline V gene.